This paragraph covers one T cell receptor (beta chain) sequence. Antigen specificity is unknown. TCRdb keeps only in-frame clones here, not all; method: immunoSEQ multiplex PCR. The sample lists 70,000 to 80,000 clones, around nine tenths occurring once. The CDR3 contains 14 residues. The ends were cut back, 4 bases at V and 2 bases at J, with 12 bases in the middle. CDR1 LGHNA and CDR2 YSLEER come from the germline V gene. The data belong to a study of T cell clones after liver transplantation. Study details: Samples came from ITN030ST, which attempted immunosuppression withdrawal within 2 years of liver transplantation. HCV positivity affected three of eight recipients; the rest lacked autoimmune or viral indications.

General observations from the study: Rather than being deleted, graft donor-reactive T cells may have moved into the graft.

This TCR came from a human donor who received a liver transplant. The V call is TRBV4-3, the J call TRBJ2-7, with no clear D. Sequenced material: CD4+ T cells from blood, taken before liver transplant. The CDR3 coding sequence is TGCGCCAGCAGCCCCAACTCGGGCACCTACGAGCAGTACTTC. Encoded protein: CASSPNSGTYEQYF.